The 23 T cell receptor beta chains in this list originate from one sample, sequenced in a study of blood T cell repertoires in COVID-19 (dated by TCRdb to 2019 to 2021). The receptor library was made with the immunoSEQ multiplex PCR assay. The clones in this table, taken by TCRdb from immuneACCESS, are in-frame only. Not every clone is retained; where verified, under half of the shortfall comes from an unresolved V gene, and the cause of the rest is unknown. For this sample the table gives some 130,000 clones, of which around 80% were detected only once. The top ten clones comprise approximately 2.4% of the sample. Source material: PBMCs or T cells enriched from blood (not recorded which). These TCRs come from a man aged 35 to 55 with acute COVID-19.

This clone has a handful of counts. This chain joins TRBV27 and TRBJ1-2; 11 bases are shared with TRBD1. Germline values: CDR1 MNHEY, CDR2 SMNVEV (reference sequence). Trimming took 4 bases from V and 8 from J; bases not matched to a gene: 9. This CDR3 has 15 residues. CDR3 sequence: CASSSRTGGAGGYTF. CDR3 in DNA: TGTGCCAGCAGTTCGAGGACAGGGGGCGCGGGAGGCTACACCTTC.

The gene calls are TRBV19 and TRBJ1-1; D gene unclear. Trimming left V 9 bases short and J 7 bases short, with 3 bases between. This CDR3 region has 8 residues. Germline V gives CDR1 LNHDA, CDR2 SQIVND (reference sequence). CDR3 DNA sequence: TGTGCCAGCGGTGAAGCTTTCTTT. Amino acids: CASGEAFF. The entire variable domain, with the rest obtained from reference TRBV19 and TRBJ1-1, is as follows: DGGITQSPKYLFRKEGQNVTLSCEQNLNHDAMYWYRQDPGQGLRLIYYSQIVNDFQKGDIAEGYSVSREKKESFPLTVTSAQKNPTAFYLCASGEAFFGQGTRLTVV.

This sequence joins TRBV5-1 and TRBJ2-3, with D uncertain. CDR1 and CDR2 (germline): SGHRS, YFSETQ. Between the trimmed V and J ends, which lost 2 bases and 2 bases, there was a span of 6 bases. The CDR3 runs 13 residues. CDR3 coding DNA: TGCGCCAGCAGCTTCCGTCCCACAGATACGCAGTATTTT. It specifies CASSFRPTDTQYF.

CDR3 sequence reads: CASTRGTGSNYGYTF. The CDR3 nucleotides are TGTGCCAGCACGCGAGGGACAGGGTCTAACTATGGCTACACCTTC. The chain recombines TRBV5-6 with TRBJ1-2, with 9 bases identical to TRBD1. In germline, CDR1 is SGHDT, CDR2 YYEEEE. The V segment lost 6 bases and the J segment 0 bases; nucleotides outside the gene matches: 6. This CDR3 has 15 amino acids.

The chain employs TRBV25-1 and TRBJ2-7, with a weak D call TRBD1 (6 bases). The CDR3 has 15 residues. Deletions cut 7 bases from V and 1 base from J, with 17 bases between. Germline CDR1 is MGHDK and CDR2 is SYGVNS. In DNA, the CDR3 is TGTGCCAGCACCCCCAGCGGCAGGGGATCCTACGAGCAGTACTTC. It codes for CASTPSGRGSYEQYF.

The chain joins TRBV19 to TRBJ1-1, with 7 bases lining up with TRBD1. The length of the CDR3 is 13 residues. Germline CDR1 is LNHDA and CDR2 is SQIVND (reference sequence). V lost 5 bases to trimming and J lost 14 bases; unmatched junction nucleotides: 14. The CDR3 nucleotides read TGTGCCAGTAGTGTTGACAGGGTTGGGACGAAATTCTTT. Translating gives CASSVDRVGTKFF.

This chain uses TRBV10-3 with TRBJ1-5, with 10 bases matching TRBD1. Losses at the gene ends were 6 bases for V and 7 bases for J; bases not matched to a gene: 3. This CDR3 has 13 amino acids. Germline CDR1 ENHRY, CDR2 SYGVKD. The DNA for the CDR3 is TGTGCCATCAGCGCGGACAGGGGGCAGCCCCAGCATTTT. Its translation: CAISADRGQPQHF.

There are a few counts of this clone. The chain couples TRBV4-2 to TRBJ1-5; D gene uncertain. Trimming took off 4 bases at V and 0 bases at J, with 13 bases between the two ends. The CDR3 runs to 16 residues. Per the germline V gene, CDR1 is LGHNA and CDR2 is YNFKEQ. CDR3 sequence: CASSLEGGISNQPQHF. The CDR3 nucleotides are TGTGCCAGCAGCCTTGAAGGCGGTATTAGCAATCAGCCCCAGCATTTT.

The genes are TRBV6-5 and TRBJ2-3, with 7 nucleotides matching TRBD2. Germline V gene data show CDR1 as MNHEY and CDR2 as SVGAGI. This CDR3 has 15 residues. With V trimmed by 2 bases and J by 5 bases, 7 bases remained unmatched. CDR3 amino acids: CASSYRGGGRDTQYF. In nucleotides, the CDR3 is TGTGCCAGCAGTTACAGGGGCGGGGGAAGAGATACGCAGTATTTT.

CDR3 nucleotides: TGTGCCAGCAGTGCACAGGGCGAGGGCTACACCTTC. As protein: CASSAQGEGYTF. The rearrangement joins TRBV25-1 to TRBJ1-2, with a tentative D call TRBD1 (6 bases). From germline, CDR1 is MGHDK and CDR2 SYGVNS. The CDR3 is made up of 12 amino acids. The V end lost 4 bases, the J end lost 8 bases, and 11 bases lay between the germline ends.

V usage is TRBV7-2 and J usage is TRBJ1-4; maybe TRBD1 (5 bases). The CDR3 runs 14 residues. V dropped 2 bases and J dropped 2 bases, with 6 bases sitting between them. Germline lookup yields CDR1 SGHTA and CDR2 FQGNSA. In DNA, the CDR3 is TGTGCCAGCAGCTTACAGGGTACTAATGAAAAACTGTTTTTT. It yields the protein CASSLQGTNEKLFF.

This clone was detected only a few times. The chain's CDR3 is CASSPRLEEWNNEQFF. The CDR3 nucleotides are TGTGCCAGCAGCCCACGGCTGGAGGAGTGGAACAATGAGCAGTTCTTC. The chain is built from TRBV9 and TRBJ2-1; perhaps TRBD2 as D (5 bases). The germline gives CDR1 SGDLS, CDR2 YYNGEE. V shed 4 bases and J shed 5 bases, with 19 bases lying between them. The CDR3 totals 16 residues.

This clone was seen more than once but under ten times. V usage is TRBV3-1 (or the pseudogene TRBV3-2) and J usage is TRBJ2-3; 8 bases map to TRBD1. Losses at the gene ends were 0 bases for V and 6 bases for J; bases not matched to a gene: 2. The V gene's germline CDR1 is LGHDT and CDR2 YNNKEL (reference sequence). This CDR3 is built from 14 residues. CDR3 coding DNA: TGTGCCAGCAGCCAAGACAGGGGGCGGGATACGCAGTATTTT. The encoded protein is CASSQDRGRDTQYF.

This clone was found once. The rearrangement links TRBV7-9 to TRBJ2-1; possibly TRBD2 for D (6 bases). Germline V gene sequence: CDR1 SEHNR, CDR2 FQNEAQ (reference sequence). V gave up 5 bases and J gave up 5 bases, with 16 bases separating them. The CDR3 is 15 amino acids. The CDR3 is CASSRRGTPNNEQFF. The CDR3 bases are TGTGCCAGCAGCCGCCGGGGGACTCCAAACAATGAGCAGTTCTTC.

The J gene is TRBJ2-7, the V gene TRBV15, with D maybe TRBD2 (5 bases). The CDR3 contains 12 residues. Trimming removed 0 bases at V and 9 bases at J, with 9 bases between. The V gene's germline CDR1 is LNHNV and CDR2 YYDKDF (reference sequence). This CDR3 is CATSRDRGMQYF. The DNA for the CDR3 is TGTGCCACCAGCAGAGATCGAGGGATGCAGTACTTC.

This clone was seen a few times. J is TRBJ1-2 and V is TRBV4-2; TRBD1 might be the D (5 bases). Germline-derived CDR1 and CDR2 are LGHNA and YNFKEQ. V was trimmed by 0 bases and J by 6 bases, leaving 17 bases between them. The CDR3 has 16 amino acids. The CDR3 here is CASSQDSGGLRDGYTF. The CDR3 nucleotides read TGTGCCAGCAGCCAAGATTCGGGGGGATTGAGGGATGGCTACACCTTC.

The chain joins TRBV7-2 to TRBJ1-2, with a tentative D call TRBD1 (5 bases). The CDR3 covers 15 residues. Germline V lookup: CDR1 SGHTA, CDR2 FQGNSA. Trimming took 1 base from V and 0 from J, leaving 9 bases between them. The CDR3, as DNA: TGTGCCAGCAGCTTAGTGGGGCCCGCTAACTATGGCTACACCTTC. This encodes CASSLVGPANYGYTF.

The rearrangement uses TRBV27 and TRBJ2-1; TRBD2 matches 9 bases. The junction had 8 bases not matched to a gene; V was cut back by 2 bases and J by 6 bases. The CDR3 consists of 16 residues. Germline values: CDR1 MNHEY, CDR2 SMNVEV (reference sequence). CDR3 in amino acids: CASSLLGLAGPNEQFF. The CDR3 DNA reads TGTGCCAGCAGTTTACTTGGGCTAGCGGGACCCAATGAGCAGTTCTTC.

This clone was counted between two and nine times. This rearrangement joins TRBV14 to TRBJ2-3; 7 positions match TRBD1. V trimming: 1 base; J trimming: 2 bases; junction bases outside the gene matches: 3. This CDR3 region has 15 residues. The V gene's germline CDR1 is SGHDN and CDR2 FVKESK. CDR3 in DNA: TGTGCCAGCAGCCAAGTGGGACAGAACACAGATACGCAGTATTTT. It yields the protein CASSQVGQNTDTQYF.

The chain has TRBV3-1 (or the pseudogene TRBV3-2) and TRBJ1-2; possible D gene TRBD1, 6 bases. There are 15 residues in the CDR3. CDR1 LGHDT and CDR2 YNNKEL come from the germline V gene (reference sequence). Trimming left V 1 base short and J 3 bases short, with 12 bases between. The CDR3 reads CASSQAAKGDYGYTF. DNA for the CDR3: TGTGCCAGCAGCCAAGCGGCGAAGGGGGACTATGGCTACACCTTC.

The chain couples TRBV7-9 to TRBJ2-7; TRBD2 matches at 14 bases. Germline loops: CDR1 SEHNR, CDR2 FQNEAQ (reference sequence). The CDR3 loop spans 16 amino acids. With 5 bases clipped from V and 5 bases from J, the junction kept 8 bases outside the gene matches. The CDR3, as DNA: TGTGCCAGCAGCGCCGCGGGACTAGCGGGAGCTAACGAGCAGTACTTC. Protein: CASSAAGLAGANEQYF.

A remark on this clone: The same CDR3 can be traced to other DNA sequences in this sample. This rearrangement joins TRBV18 to TRBJ1-2; no reliable D call. The CDR3 covers 12 residues. Germline CDR1 and CDR2: KGHSH and LQKENI. Trimming removed 2 bases at V and 6 bases at J, with 7 bases between. CDR3 protein: CASSPDGNGYTF. Written as DNA, the CDR3 is TGTGCCAGCTCACCAGACGGGAATGGCTACACCTTC.

In this sample, this clone turned up a few times. The chain uses TRBV3-1 (or the pseudogene TRBV3-2) and TRBJ2-7; D might be TRBD1 (7 bases). The CDR3 sequence is 14 residues long. The germline gives CDR1 LGHDT, CDR2 YNNKEL (reference sequence). The V and J ends lost 2 bases and 6 bases respectively, with 14 bases between them. CDR3 in DNA: TGTGCCAGCAGCCAATCAAACAGGGGAGGCGAGCAGTACTTC. This gives the protein CASSQSNRGGEQYF.